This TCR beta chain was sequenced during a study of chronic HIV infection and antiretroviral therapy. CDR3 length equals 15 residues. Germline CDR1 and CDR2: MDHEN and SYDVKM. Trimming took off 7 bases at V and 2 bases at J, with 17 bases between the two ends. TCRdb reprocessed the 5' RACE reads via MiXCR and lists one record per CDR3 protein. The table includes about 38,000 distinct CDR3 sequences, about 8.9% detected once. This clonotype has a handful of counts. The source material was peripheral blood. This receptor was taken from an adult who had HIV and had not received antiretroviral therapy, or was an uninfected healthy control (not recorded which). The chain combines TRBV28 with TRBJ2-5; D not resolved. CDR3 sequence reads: CASTYMAPRQETQYF. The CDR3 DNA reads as TGTGCCAGCACCTACATGGCTCCGAGACAAGAGACCCAGTACTTC.